This T cell receptor beta chain was documented in a study of T cell responses to AZD1222 COVID-19 vaccine. Study observations and caveats: Spike was spanned by vaccine-associated CD4 TCRs, which were dominant at 160-218 and 743-854.

Clones were read by immunoSEQ multiplex PCR, and TCRdb kept only the in-frame ones, dropping some. This table has 150,000 to 200,000 clones, approximately 90% appearing once. CDR3 size: 15 residues. Germline V gives CDR1 MNHEY, CDR2 SVGAGI. J was trimmed by 2 bases and V by 6 bases; bases with no gene match: 9. Note on this clone: The antigen is undetermined.

The source is an adult in good health. The sequences come from peripheral blood, collected on day 0 of AZD1222 vaccination. The rearrangement uses TRBV6-5 and TRBJ2-7; 8 nucleotides align to TRBD1. CDR3 residues: CASRTGTGSPYEQYF. The DNA of the CDR3 is TGTGCCAGCAGAACCGGGACAGGTTCTCCCTACGAGCAGTACTTC.